These 6 T cell receptor beta chains were all obtained from the same sample, sequenced in a study of CD8 T cells in Susac syndrome. RNA in amounts of roughly 0.5 to 1 ug was reverse transcribed with random hexamers. One entry per CDR3 protein results from TCRdb running MiXCR on the immunoSEQ multiplex PCR reads. The sample consists of around 220,000 distinct CDR3 sequences, about 90% of them appearing once. The sequenced material came from CD8+ T cells from PBMCs. The receptor set was obtained from a human donor with multiple sclerosis.

V gene TRBV4-3 combines with J gene TRBJ2-7; TRBD1 matches at 9 bases. After removal of 0 bases from V and 5 bases from J, the junction contained 8 bases not matched to a gene. This CDR3 spans 16 amino acids. Germline CDR1 reads LGHNA; CDR2 reads YSLEER. CDR3 bases: TGCGCCAGCAGCCAAGACCCCCGAACAGGGGGCCACGAGCAGTACTTC. Protein: CASSQDPRTGGHEQYF.

J is TRBJ1-2 and V is TRBV5-4; no reliable D call. Germline V gene sequence: CDR1 SGHNT, CDR2 YYREEE (reference sequence). Trimming removed 3 bases from V and 5 bases from J, with 8 bases in between. The CDR3 loop spans 12 amino acids. CDR3 DNA sequence: TGTGCCAGCAGCTCCGGGGAGTATGGCTACACCTTC. Translation gives CASSSGEYGYTF.

The chain has TRBV29-1 and TRBJ2-7, with TRBD2 matching over 9 bases. V shed 1 base, J shed 2 bases, and the junction held 9 bases outside the gene matches. Germline assignment: CDR1 SQVTM and CDR2 ANQGSEA. The length of the CDR3 is 16 residues. The CDR3 DNA is TGCAGCGTTGAAGTCGCCCAGCGGGAGGTTGCCTACGAGCAGTACTTC. Its translation: CSVEVAQREVAYEQYF.

The V gene is TRBV12-3 or TRBV12-4, the J gene TRBJ2-7, with a weak D call TRBD2 (5 bases). Trimming left V 4 bases short and J 5 bases short, with 9 bases between. This CDR3 is built from 12 residues. CDR3 in amino acids: CASSSAEDEQYF. CDR3 coding DNA: TGTGCCAGCAGTTCCGCGGAGGACGAGCAGTACTTC.

This chain joins TRBV20-1 and TRBJ1-4; TRBD1 might be the D (5 bases). Germline CDR1 reads DFQATT; CDR2 reads SNEGSKA (reference sequence). The CDR3 extends over 14 amino acids. Trimming pared 0 bases from V and 7 bases from J, leaving 12 bases between. The CDR3 bases are TGCAGTGCTAGAGATCTGGGGGAGGGTGAAAAACTGTTTTTT. Its protein product is CSARDLGEGEKLFF.

The V gene is TRBV6-1, the J gene TRBJ1-4; unclear D gene. Germline V gene sequence: CDR1 MNHNS, CDR2 SASEGT. The CDR3 covers 15 residues. The V end was cut by 8 bases, the J end by 8 bases, with 21 bases between. This chain's CDR3 is CASAINPGSGEKLFF. The CDR3 nucleotides read TGTGCCAGCGCCATTAATCCCGGGTCTGGAGAAAAACTGTTTTTT.